Following are 22 T cell receptor beta chains from one sample sequenced in a study of shared clonotypes between healthy human individuals. TCRdb keeps only in-frame clones here, not all; method: immunoSEQ multiplex PCR. The sample carries roughly 650,000 clones, 95% to 98% recorded once. The sample comprised naive CD4+ T cells sorted from blood. Subset of the sample: CD45RA+ positively selected. All receptors come from a woman aged 25 to 45 in good health.

V usage is TRBV28 and J usage is TRBJ2-7, with 9 nucleotides matching TRBD2. The V gene end was trimmed by 5 bases and the J gene end by 6 bases; junction bases not matched to a gene: 11. The length of the CDR3 is 15 residues. The germline gives CDR1 MDHEN, CDR2 SYDVKM. CDR3 sequence reads: CASSPPVSGSFEQYF. DNA for the CDR3: TGTGCCAGCAGTCCCCCGGTTAGCGGGAGTTTCGAGCAGTACTTC.

Of note for this clone: Other DNA sequences within the sample encode an identical CDR3. The chain carries TRBV11-2 and TRBJ2-1, with 7 positions matching TRBD1. The length of the CDR3 is 14 residues. Germline trimming cut 6 bases from V and 3 bases from J; bases unmatched to any gene: 5. In germline, CDR1 is SGHAT, CDR2 FQNNGV. The CDR3 DNA reads as TGTGCCAGCAGTCTCAGGGGGAACTACAATGAGCAGTTCTTC. Amino acids: CASSLRGNYNEQFF.

The chain combines TRBV15 with TRBJ2-7; 10 bases line up with TRBD1. V shed 3 bases, J shed 3 bases, and the junction held 5 bases outside the gene matches. Germline lookup yields CDR1 LNHNV and CDR2 YYDKDF (reference sequence). The CDR3 extends over 15 amino acids. This CDR3 reads CATSSIRDRGYEQYF. For the CDR3, the DNA is TGTGCCACCAGCAGTATAAGGGACAGGGGCTACGAGCAGTACTTC.

The chain links TRBV19 to TRBJ2-2; weak D call: TRBD2 (5 bases). Germline-derived CDR1 and CDR2 are LNHDA and SQIVND (reference sequence). V was trimmed by 5 bases and J by 7 bases, leaving 11 bases between them. The length of the CDR3 is 13 residues. The CDR3 reads CASSPRVDGELFF. DNA of the CDR3: TGTGCCAGTAGTCCGAGGGTTGACGGGGAGCTGTTTTTT.

Concerning this clone: This sample also contains other DNA sequences that code for the same CDR3. The V gene is TRBV5-1, the J gene TRBJ2-1; no reliable D call. Trimming shortened V by 0 bases and J by 2 bases, and 6 bases separated the two germline ends. From germline, CDR1 is SGHRS and CDR2 YFSETQ. CDR3 length equals 14 residues. CDR3 sequence reads: CASSLGDTYNEQFF. In DNA form, the CDR3 reads TGCGCCAGCAGCTTGGGGGATACCTACAATGAGCAGTTCTTC.

This clone appeared a few times. The chain carries TRBV18 and TRBJ2-1, with D possibly being TRBD2 (5 bases). V lost 4 bases and J lost 9, with 19 bases in between. CDR1 and CDR2 (germline): KGHSH, LQKENI. The CDR3 totals 15 residues. The CDR3 DNA reads as TGTGCCAGCTCACTAGGCCCAGGAGAGGGATTTGAGCAGTTCTTC. It translates to CASSLGPGEGFEQFF.

The CDR3 DNA is TGTGCCAGCAGCCGAGCGGGAGACAACGACAATGAGCAGTTCTTC. Amino acids: CASSRAGDNDNEQFF. The chain carries TRBV11-2 and TRBJ2-1, with TRBD2 identical over 8 bases. CDR1 and CDR2 (germline): SGHAT, FQNNGV. V shed 5 bases, J shed 5 bases, and the junction held 8 bases outside the gene matches. This CDR3 comprises 15 residues.

There are a few counts of this clone. The chain joins TRBV11-1 to TRBJ2-5; 8 bases agree with TRBD1. There are 13 residues in the CDR3. V trimming: 4 bases; J trimming: 5 bases; junction bases outside the gene matches: 3. In germline, CDR1 is SGHAT, CDR2 FQDESV (reference sequence). The CDR3 is CASSSTGVETQYF. The CDR3 DNA is TGTGCCAGCAGCTCGACAGGGGTGGAGACCCAGTACTTC.

The chain combines TRBV18 with TRBJ1-4, with 7 positions matching TRBD1. V dropped 4 bases and J dropped 4; count of bases not matched to a gene: 6. Germline loops: CDR1 KGHSH, CDR2 LQKENI. The CDR3 sequence is 15 residues long. CDR3 sequence: CASSLGQIDNEKLFF. CDR3 DNA: TGTGCCAGCTCACTGGGACAGATAGATAATGAAAAACTGTTTTTT.

The rearrangement joins TRBV5-1 to TRBJ2-7; 9 bases are shared with TRBD1. With V trimmed by 0 bases and J by 4 bases, 2 bases remained unmatched. The CDR3 contains 14 residues. From germline, CDR1 is SGHRS and CDR2 YFSETQ. CDR3 coding DNA: TGCGCCAGCAGCTTGGGGACAGGGGTTTACGAGCAGTACTTC. This translates into CASSLGTGVYEQYF.

The chain uses TRBV28 and TRBJ1-2; D perhaps matches TRBD1 (5 bases). Looked up from germline, CDR1 is MDHEN and CDR2 is SYDVKM. The CDR3 is made up of 16 amino acids. The ends were cut back, 2 bases at V and 11 bases at J, with 24 bases in the middle. DNA for the CDR3: TGTGCCAGCAGTTTACCCCGGAAGGGGATTCATGGGGGGTACACCTTC. Translation: CASSLPRKGIHGGYTF.

The V gene is TRBV28, the J gene TRBJ2-5; weak D call: TRBD1 (6 bases). The ends were cut back, 6 bases at V and 6 bases at J, with 20 bases in the middle. The CDR3 is 15 amino acids. CDR1 is MDHEN, CDR2 SYDVKM, per germline. The CDR3 spells CASRPWGREDQTQYF. DNA for the CDR3: TGTGCCAGCAGACCGTGGGGGCGCGAAGATCAGACCCAGTACTTC. Full variable domain (rest looked up from reference TRBV28 and TRBJ2-5): DVKVTQSSRYLVKRTGEKVFLECVQDMDHENMFWYRQDPGLGLRLIYFSYDVKMKEKGDIPEGYSVSREKKERFSLILESASTNQTSMYLCASRPWGREDQTQYFGPGTRLLVL.

This clone was detected once. J is TRBJ2-2 and V is TRBV5-1, with D possibly being TRBD1 (6 bases). Trimming cost V 6 bases and J 3 bases, with 12 bases left between them. The CDR3 covers 14 residues. Germline lookup yields CDR1 SGHRS and CDR2 YFSETQ. The CDR3 sequence: CASKTGLYTGELFF. CDR3 sequence (DNA): TGCGCCAGCAAAACAGGGTTGTACACCGGGGAGCTGTTTTTT.

The chain carries TRBV28 and TRBJ1-2; D unclear. Between the trimmed V and J ends, which lost 5 bases and 8 bases, there was a span of 15 bases. Per the germline V gene, CDR1 is MDHEN and CDR2 is SYDVKM. This CDR3 is 13 amino acids long. The CDR3 DNA sequence: TGTGCCAGCAGTCAGGACCCGTCTGTAGGCTACACCTTC. Encoded protein: CASSQDPSVGYTF.

V and J are TRBV28 and TRBJ2-2; weak D call: TRBD1 (6 bases). The CDR3 contains 15 residues. Trimming stripped 6 bases from V and 1 base from J, with 12 bases between. CDR1 and CDR2 from the germline V gene are MDHEN and SYDVKM. CDR3 DNA: TGTGCCAGCAGATGGTCCAGGGGGAACACCGGGGAGCTGTTTTTT. Residues: CASRWSRGNTGELFF.

This clone was detected once. This rearrangement joins TRBV28 to TRBJ1-4; 7 bases agree with TRBD1. Trimming took 6 bases from V and 13 from J; bases not matched to a gene: 2. This CDR3 has 10 residues. Per the germline V gene, CDR1 is MDHEN and CDR2 is SYDVKM. CDR3: CASRGGSLFF. CDR3 bases: TGTGCCAGCAGAGGGGGCTCACTGTTTTTT.

On this clone itself: The junction and the germline gene differ at one end; a read error may be behind it. J is TRBJ2-7 and V is TRBV6-1, with D possibly matching TRBD2 (6 bases). This CDR3 contains 12 residues. Per the germline V gene, CDR1 is MNHNS and CDR2 is SASEGT. This chain's CDR3 is CASSEVVGGTSF. CDR3 DNA sequence: TGTGCCAGCAGTGAAGTTGTAGGAGGGACCTCCTTC.

The V call is TRBV10-3, the J call TRBJ1-4; the D is unclear. CDR1 ENHRY and CDR2 SYGVKD come from the germline V gene. The CDR3 is 16 amino acids. V lost 3 bases and J lost 4, with 15 bases in between. The CDR3 protein is CAISDLGPQNNEKLFF. The DNA for the CDR3 is TGTGCCATCAGTGACCTCGGCCCTCAGAATAATGAAAAACTGTTTTTT.

The chain has TRBV7-9 and TRBJ1-1; D might be TRBD1 (5 bases). The CDR3 covers 18 residues. The V gene's germline CDR1 is SEHNR and CDR2 FQNEAQ (reference sequence). Deletions cut 0 bases from V and 6 bases from J, with 23 bases between. The CDR3 protein is CASSLAYMRRGGGAEAFF. CDR3 in DNA: TGTGCCAGCAGCTTAGCTTACATGAGGAGGGGAGGTGGGGCTGAAGCTTTCTTT.

The rearrangement links TRBV7-9 to TRBJ2-2; tentatively, D is TRBD2 (6 bases). The CDR3 length is 14 residues. Trimming removed 5 bases from V and 7 bases from J, with 14 bases in between. Looked up from germline, CDR1 is SEHNR and CDR2 is FQNEAQ (reference sequence). The CDR3, as DNA: TGTGCCAGCAGCCCCCGGGAGACGGTCGGGGAGCTGTTTTTT. It translates to CASSPRETVGELFF. Full variable domain (missing parts from reference TRBV7-9 and TRBJ2-2): DTGVSQNPRHKITKRGQNVTFRCDPISEHNRLYWYRQTLGQGPEFLTYFQNEAQLEKSRLLSDRFSAERPKGSFSTLEIQRTEQGDSAMYLCASSPRETVGELFFGEGSRLTVL.

The chain employs TRBV14 and TRBJ2-7; the match to TRBD2 covers 8 bases. The CDR3 spans 14 residues. V was pared by 4 bases and J by 4 bases, with 6 bases of the junction left unmatched. Looked up from germline, CDR1 is SGHDN and CDR2 is FVKESK. CDR3 sequence reads: CASSLGTSLYEQYF. CDR3 coding DNA: TGTGCCAGCAGCCTGGGGACTAGTTTATACGAGCAGTACTTC.

Concerning this clone itself: One end of the junction does not line up with germline, which may come from a read error. The chain carries TRBV7-9 and TRBJ2-5; D may correspond to TRBD1 or TRBD2 (5 bases each). This CDR3 has 13 residues. Germline V CDR1 and CDR2: SEHNR, FQNEAQ (reference sequence). CDR3 sequence reads: CASSFRGQQTQYF. Here the CDR3 DNA reads TGTGCCAGCAGTTTCCGGGGCCAACAGACCCAGTACTTC.